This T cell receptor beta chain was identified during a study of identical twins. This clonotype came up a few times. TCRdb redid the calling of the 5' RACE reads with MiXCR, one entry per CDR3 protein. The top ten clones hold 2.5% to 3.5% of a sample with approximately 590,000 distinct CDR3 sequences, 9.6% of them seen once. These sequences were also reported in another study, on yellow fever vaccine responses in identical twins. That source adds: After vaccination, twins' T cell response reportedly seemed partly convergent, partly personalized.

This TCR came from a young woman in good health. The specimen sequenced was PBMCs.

The CDR3 DNA reads TGTGCCAATGGACTAGACGGGGATACGCAGTATTTT. This codes for CANGLDGDTQYF. The chain has TRBV10-3 and TRBJ2-3; 7 bases match TRBD2. The V gene end was trimmed by 10 bases and the J gene end by 6 bases; junction bases not matched to a gene: 7. Per germline, CDR1 ENHRY and CDR2 SYGVKD. This CDR3 contains 12 residues.